Below are 22 T cell receptor beta chains sequenced from a single sample in a study of immune evolution from preneoplasia to lung adenocarcinoma. Sequencing used immunoSEQ multiplex PCR; TCRdb keeps in-frame clones, though not all of them. The table records 4,900 or so clones, approximately 91% of them present only once. Sequenced input: FFPE atypical adenomatous hyperplasia tissue from the lung. Subset: atypical adenomatous hyperplasia (AAH), lung preneoplasia. Source of these receptors: a person between 65 and 79 years old with lung adenocarcinoma.

The J gene is TRBJ1-5, the V gene TRBV7-9; D not resolved. The germline CDR1 and CDR2 sequences are SEHNR and FQNEAQ (reference sequence). Trimming left V 5 bases short and J 4 bases short, with 9 bases between. This CDR3 region has 13 residues. The CDR3 spells CASSPDGNQPQHF. For the CDR3, the DNA is TGTGCCAGCAGCCCGGACGGTAATCAGCCCCAGCATTTT.

The V call is TRBV9, the J call TRBJ2-5; D possibly corresponds to TRBD1 (6 bases). CDR1 SGDLS and CDR2 YYNGEE come from the germline V gene. V shed 3 bases and J shed 1 base, with 10 bases lying between them. The CDR3 spans 14 residues. CDR3 protein: CASSAGAVQETQYF. As DNA, the CDR3 is TGTGCCAGCAGCGCAGGGGCTGTCCAAGAGACCCAGTACTTC.

In this sample, this clone turned up once. The V and J genes are TRBV30 and TRBJ1-1; a possible D gene is TRBD1 (5 bases). V lost 0 bases and J 3 bases, leaving 11 bases between the germline ends. Germline lookup yields CDR1 GTSNPN and CDR2 SVGIG (reference sequence). The CDR3 is made up of 14 amino acids. The CDR3 nucleotides are TGTGCCTGGAGTGTCGGGACGGCTCACACTGAAGCTTTCTTT. Amino acids: CAWSVGTAHTEAFF.

The genes are TRBV5-4 and TRBJ2-6, with TRBD1 as a possible D gene (5 bases). The length of the CDR3 is 15 residues. The V gene's germline CDR1 is SGHNT and CDR2 YYREEE (reference sequence). V shed 2 bases and J shed 4 bases, with 10 bases lying between them. CDR3 amino acids: CASSLQVTGANVLTF. The DNA for the CDR3 is TGTGCCAGCAGCTTACAGGTAACCGGGGCCAACGTCCTGACTTTC.

The chain employs TRBV30 and TRBJ2-5; TRBD2 agrees at 10 bases. The germline V gene encodes CDR1 GTSNPN and CDR2 SVGIG (reference sequence). V was clipped by 6 bases and J by 3 bases; unmatched bases: 4. CDR3 length: 13 amino acids. As DNA, the CDR3 is TGTGCCTGTAATCTAGCGGGGGAAGAGACCCAGTACTTC. Its translation: CACNLAGEETQYF.

V and J are TRBV7-3 and TRBJ2-5; 8 positions match TRBD2. Germline lookup yields CDR1 SGHTA and CDR2 FQGTGA. Germline trimming cut 5 bases from V and 2 bases from J; bases unmatched to any gene: 10. CDR3 size: 16 residues. CDR3: CASSRRASGLQETQYF. The CDR3 DNA is TGTGCCAGCAGCCGGCGTGCTAGCGGGCTACAAGAGACCCAGTACTTC. The whole variable domain, filled in from reference TRBV7-3 and TRBJ2-5, reads GAGVSQTPSNKVTEKGKYVELRCDPISGHTALYWYRQSLGQGPEFLIYFQGTGAADDSGLPNDRFFAVRPEGSVSTLKIQRTERGDSAVYLCASSRRASGLQETQYFGPGTRLLVL.

The chain carries TRBV15 and TRBJ2-3; D not resolved. The CDR3 consists of 14 residues. Germline CDR1 and CDR2: LNHNV and YYDKDF (reference sequence). With 0 bases removed from V and 2 bases from J, the gap between germline ends came to 6 bases. The DNA for the CDR3 is TGTGCCACCAGCAGAGATGACCCCACAGATACGCAGTATTTT. Its translation: CATSRDDPTDTQYF.

A single count supports this clone. The chain joins TRBV11-2 to TRBJ2-5, with 7 bases lining up with TRBD2. This CDR3 comprises 13 residues. After removal of 5 bases from V and 4 bases from J, the junction contained 4 bases not matched to a gene. Per germline, CDR1 SGHAT and CDR2 FQNNGV. The CDR3 spells CASSRGGGETQYF. Written as DNA, the CDR3 is TGTGCCAGCAGCCGCGGGGGAGGAGAGACCCAGTACTTC.

The chain links TRBV7-2 to TRBJ2-1, with 7 bases identical to TRBD2. Trimming cost V 0 bases and J 10 bases; bases outside gene matches: 6. This CDR3 has 14 amino acids. Germline CDR1 SGHTA, CDR2 FQGNSA. CDR3 in amino acids: CASSLAVLTSEQFF. CDR3 bases: TGTGCCAGCAGCTTAGCGGTTTTGACTAGCGAGCAGTTCTTC.

V usage is TRBV2 and J usage is TRBJ1-3; D gene unclear. The CDR3 covers 14 residues. V was trimmed by 4 bases and J by 0 bases, leaving 7 bases between them. Germline loops: CDR1 SNHLY, CDR2 FYNNEI. In nucleotides, the CDR3 is TGTGCCAGCAGTGGACGGAACTCTGGAAACACCATATATTTT. Its protein product is CASSGRNSGNTIYF.

CDR3 protein: CASSWAANTEAFF. In nucleotides, the CDR3 is TGTGCCAGCAGTTGGGCGGCGAACACTGAAGCTTTCTTT. The gene calls are TRBV27 and TRBJ1-1; D is ambiguous. Between the trimmed V and J ends, which lost 4 bases and 1 base, there was a span of 7 bases. The CDR3 covers 13 residues. Germline V gene sequence: CDR1 MNHEY, CDR2 SMNVEV (reference sequence).

V gene TRBV5-8 combines with J gene TRBJ2-1, with TRBD2 identical over 13 bases. CDR1 and CDR2 (germline): SGHTS, YDEGEE. The CDR3 has 16 residues. After removal of 2 bases from V and 8 bases from J, the junction contained 7 bases not matched to a gene. In nucleotides, the CDR3 is TGTGCCAGCAGCTTACTAGCGGGAGGGTACGGCGATGAGCAGTTCTTC. This sequence encodes CASSLLAGGYGDEQFF.

V gene TRBV18 combines with J gene TRBJ2-3, with 9 bases matching TRBD2. Germline V CDR1 and CDR2: KGHSH, LQKENI. This CDR3 has 15 residues. After removal of 8 bases from V and 2 bases from J, the junction contained 8 bases not matched to a gene. The CDR3 protein is CASGRSGGNTDTQYF. The CDR3 DNA reads TGTGCCAGCGGCAGGAGCGGGGGGAACACAGATACGCAGTATTTT.

A single count supports this clone. The chain links TRBV5-1 to TRBJ2-1, with D unclear. The CDR3 totals 13 residues. V gave up 4 bases and J gave up 6 bases, with 11 bases separating them. The V gene's germline CDR1 is SGHRS and CDR2 YFSETQ. The CDR3 loop is CASSDIPGNEQFF. In DNA form, the CDR3 reads TGCGCCAGCAGCGATATCCCCGGCAATGAGCAGTTCTTC.

This chain uses TRBV18 with TRBJ1-2; D is unclear. The CDR3 sequence is 15 residues long. Germline V gene sequence: CDR1 KGHSH, CDR2 LQKENI. V was cut by 0 bases and J by 5 bases, with 13 bases left in between. As DNA, the CDR3 is TGTGCCAGCTCACCACCGGGCCTCAGACCGTATGGCTACACCTTC. This gives the protein CASSPPGLRPYGYTF.

On this clone itself: This sample includes further DNA sequences coding for the same CDR3. This rearrangement joins TRBV9 to TRBJ1-1, with 9 bases matching TRBD1. CDR1 is SGDLS, CDR2 YYNGEE, per germline. This CDR3 contains 15 residues. Trimming at V came to 4 bases and at J to 1 base, leaving 5 bases not matched to a gene. In DNA form, the CDR3 reads TGTGCCAGCAGCTTAAGGACAGGGGAGAACACTGAAGCTTTCTTT. The encoded protein is CASSLRTGENTEAFF. The full variable domain, completed using reference TRBV9 and TRBJ1-1, is DSGVTQTPKHLITATGQRVTLRCSPRSGDLSVYWYQQSLDQGLQFLIQYYNGEERAKGNILERFSAQQFPDLHSELNLSSLELGDSALYFCASSLRTGENTEAFFGQGTRLTVV.

This chain connects TRBV5-6 to TRBJ1-1; 7 nucleotides align to TRBD1. This CDR3 is built from 14 residues. V dropped 5 bases and J dropped 0; count of bases not matched to a gene: 4. CDR1 is SGHDT and CDR2 is YYEEEE in the germline V gene. The CDR3 is CASSRQGMNTEAFF. Written as DNA, the CDR3 is TGTGCCAGCAGTAGACAGGGAATGAACACTGAAGCTTTCTTT. Together with reference TRBV5-6 and TRBJ1-1, the CDR3 gives the full variable domain: DAGVTQSPTHLIKTRGQQVTLRCSPKSGHDTVSWYQQALGQGPQFIFQYYEEEERQRGNFPDRFSGHQFPNYSSELNVNALLLGDSALYLCASSRQGMNTEAFFGQGTRLTVV.

V and J are TRBV12-2 and TRBJ1-5. TRBV12-2 is listed as a pseudogene. The CDR3 loop spans 16 amino acids. In DNA, the CDR3 is TGTGCAAGTCGGCTTAGAGCGGGGACAGTTCGCCAGCCCCAGCATTTT. Protein: CASRLRAGTVRQPQHF.

This chain joins TRBV7-3 and TRBJ2-7, with D perhaps TRBD2 (6 bases). Germline CDR1 SGHTA, CDR2 FQGTGA. CDR3 length: 14 amino acids. Trimming took off 5 bases at V and 0 bases at J, with 11 bases between the two ends. CDR3 loop: CASSLASDSYEQYF. Written as DNA, the CDR3 is TGTGCCAGCAGCCTGGCTAGCGACTCCTACGAGCAGTACTTC.

This clone was seen once. The chain uses TRBV6-6 and TRBJ2-3; 10 bases align to TRBD2. V was pared by 1 base and J by 2 bases, with 3 bases of the junction left unmatched. The CDR3 spans 16 residues. Germline assignment: CDR1 MNHNY and CDR2 SVGAGI (reference sequence). In nucleotides, the CDR3 is TGTGCCAGCAGTTACTTACTAGCGGGGCACACAGATACGCAGTATTTT. It is translated as CASSYLLAGHTDTQYF.

This clone was seen a single time. The chain is built from TRBV5-5 and TRBJ2-7; 10 bases agree with TRBD1. This CDR3 comprises 17 residues. Germline CDR1 reads SGHKS; CDR2 reads YYEKEE (reference sequence). V lost 2 bases to trimming and J lost 6 bases; unmatched junction nucleotides: 14. The CDR3 DNA is TGTGCCAGCAGCTTTCGTGCGGGACAGGGGAGTTTGGGCGAGCAGTACTTC. This codes for CASSFRAGQGSLGEQYF. The full variable domain, rest sourced from reference TRBV5-5 and TRBJ2-7, is DAGVTQSPTHLIKTRGQQVTLRCSPISGHKSVSWYQQVLGQGPQFIFQYYEKEERGRGNFPDRFSARQFPNYSSELNVNALLLGDSALYLCASSFRAGQGSLGEQYFGPGTRLTVT.

The CDR3 loop is CASSVNPDNQPQHF. The CDR3 DNA is TGTGCCAGCAGCGTAAACCCAGACAATCAGCCCCAGCATTTT. The V and J genes are TRBV9 and TRBJ1-5, with D unresolved. The CDR3 is 14 residues long. Germline CDR1 is SGDLS and CDR2 is YYNGEE. Between the trimmed V and J ends, which lost 1 base and 3 bases, there was a span of 8 bases.